The 9 T cell receptor beta chains below were found in one sample sequenced in a study of tumor and adjacent non-tumor tissue in lung cancer. This sample's RNA came from whole unsorted tissue. TCRbeta libraries were built with three rounds of nested PCR, modified from ARM-PCR. TCRdb re-derived calls from the multiplex PCR reads in MiXCR, one entry per CDR3 protein. Here the sample spans some 77,000 distinct CDR3 sequences, around 70% being singletons. Material for sequencing was lung tumor tissue. The receptor source for this set is a woman aged 70 to 79 with non-small cell lung cancer.

This clonotype was seen just once. A much larger clone differs from this one at a single base, so this may be a read error. This chain uses TRBV7-9 with TRBJ1-4, with D tentatively TRBD1 (6 bases). Trimming shortened V by 7 bases and J by 7 bases, and 13 bases separated the two germline ends. Germline-derived CDR1 and CDR2 are SEHNR and FQNEAQ (reference sequence). CDR3 length: 13 amino acids. The CDR3 sequence is CASNYDRTEKLFF. The CDR3 DNA follows: TGTGCCAGCAACTACGACAGGACTGAAAAACTGTTTTTT.

A remark on this clonotype: Given a much more abundant clone one base away, this may be a read error. The chain is built from TRBV15 and TRBJ1-2; D is possibly TRBD1 (6 bases). The germline V gene encodes CDR1 LNHNV and CDR2 YYDKDF (reference sequence). The CDR3 covers 13 residues. The CDR3 is CATSSGQSYGCTF. CDR3 sequence (DNA): TGTGCCACCAGCAGCGGACAGAGTTATGGCTGCACCTTC.

Points on this clonotype: Germline is not matched at one junction end, which may reflect a read error. This rearrangement joins TRBV6-6 to TRBJ1-2; D remains unclear. This CDR3 is 15 amino acids long. CDR1 and CDR2 from the germline V gene are MNHNY and SVGAGI (reference sequence). The CDR3 nucleotides are TGTACCAGCAGCCTCACCGAAGTTTTGGCCTATGGTTACAACTTC. Residues: CTSSLTEVLAYGYNF.

The chain uses TRBV6-5 and TRBJ1-1; a possible D gene is TRBD1 (5 bases). This CDR3 comprises 13 residues. Germline V CDR1 and CDR2: MNHEY, SVGAGI. CDR3 protein: CNSIAQGRTEAFF. Here the CDR3 DNA reads TGTAACAGCATTGCGCAGGGTCGGACTGAAGCTTTCTTT.

This clonotype was observed a few times. The junction departs from germline at one end; a sequencing error may be responsible. The chain is built from TRBV11-2 and TRBJ2-1; D gene ambiguous. Germline V lookup: CDR1 SGHAT, CDR2 FQNNGV. This CDR3 contains 15 residues. Here the CDR3 DNA reads TGTGCCAGCAGCTTAGGGGTCCTCGGCTACAATGTGCAGTTCTTC. It encodes CASSLGVLGYNVQFF.

With regard to this clonotype: Compared with germline, one end of the junction differs, possibly owing to a read error. The genes are TRBV29-1 and TRBJ1-1; D call uncertain. The CDR3 has 14 residues. Per germline, CDR1 SQVTM and CDR2 ANQGSEA. CDR3 nucleotide sequence: TGCAGCGTCGAAGATGGCAGGAAGGGAACTGAAACTTTCTTT. It translates to CSVEDGRKGTETFF.

In the case of this clonotype: Because it lacks the conserved phenylalanine or tryptophan at the end, this CDR3 is likely a read error. The gene calls are TRBV6-1 and TRBJ2-4; the match to TRBD2 covers 7 bases. V lost 1 base and J lost 7; bases outside the gene matches: 10. Germline V gives CDR1 MNHNS, CDR2 SASEGT. This CDR3 spans 16 amino acids. CDR3 DNA: TGTGCCAGCAGTGAAGTGGAGATTGGGCGGGGGAACATTCAGTACTTA. Its translation: CASSEVEIGRGNIQYL.

The table lists this clonotype with a count of one. V usage is TRBV6-2 or TRBV6-3 and J usage is TRBJ1-1; D is ambiguous. The CDR3 has 13 residues. Germline lookup yields CDR1 MNHEY and CDR2 SVGEGT. The CDR3 DNA is TGTGTCAGGAGAACAAACAGTCCCCTGGATGCTTTCTTT. This gives the protein CVRRTNSPLDAFF.

In regard to this clonotype: Its ends do not fully match the called genes, so a read error is possible. V and J are TRBV28 and TRBJ2-5, with D tentatively TRBD2 (7 bases). The CDR3 sequence is 16 residues long. Looked up from germline, CDR1 is MDHEN and CDR2 is SYDVKM. The CDR3 sequence is CANSLRRGATQETQYF. In DNA form, the CDR3 reads TGTGCCAACAGTTTAAGACGGGGGGCAACCCAAGAGACCCAGTACTTC. The complete variable domain, with remaining parts taken from reference TRBV28 and TRBJ2-5, reads DVKVTQSSRYLVKRTGEKVFLECVQDMDHENMFWYRQDPGLGLRLIYFSYDVKMKEKGDIPEGYSVSREKKERFSLILESASTNQTSMYLCANSLRRGATQETQYFGPGTRLLVL.